This T cell receptor (beta chain) was found in a study of shared clonotypes between healthy human individuals. Across the study: Ranging from 18 to 49 in age, donors were two women and a few men. Study-wide findings and caveats: Of the naive CD4 clonotypes, approximately 5% were shared across a few donors.

TCRdb's copy holds only in-frame clones and misses some; the assay was immunoSEQ multiplex PCR. The profile shows roughly 640,000 clones, around 74% of them singletons. The CDR3 is 14 residues long. V lost 4 bases to trimming and J lost 3 bases, with 12 bases between them. Germline V gives CDR1 MDHEN, CDR2 SYDVKM. In regard to this clone: Antigen: not known.

The TCR sequence derives from a woman aged 30 to 39 in good health. The chain couples TRBV28 to TRBJ1-2; D unresolved. Sequencing used memory CD4+ T cells sorted from blood. Described subset: CD45RA-negative fraction. CDR3 bases: TGTGCCAGCAGTTGGGCGACGGCGCACTATGGCTACACCTTC. Encoded protein: CASSWATAHYGYTF.